This is a list of T cell receptor beta chains from one sample in a study of response to subunit inactivated influenza vaccine. TCRdb passed the RT-PCR reads through MiXCR, listing each CDR3 protein once. The sample records 400,000 to 650,000 distinct CDR3 sequences, approximately 7.8% being singletons. The specimen was PBMCs from blood, collected approximately 25 months after vaccination. The source is a man between 45 and 75 years old who received an inactivated influenza vaccine. The CDR3 runs from the conserved cysteine through the conserved F or W. The order of the fields is V gene, CDR3 protein.

v_gene: TRBV6-1
CDR3aa: CASSEVWGKETQYF

v_gene: TRBV11-2
CDR3aa: CASSPLALGLTDTQYF

v_gene: TRBV12-3/TRBV12-4
CDR3aa: CASNRGQGYGYTF

v_gene: TRBV15
CDR3aa: CATSRDGAGGPYEQYF

v_gene: TRBV20-1
CDR3aa: CSATPLDRGLGELFF

v_gene: TRBV5-1
CDR3aa: CASSLASGGAAETQYF

v_gene: TRBV6-5
CDR3aa: CASSYGQGTNYGYTF

v_gene: TRBV4-3
CDR3aa: CASSEGQRGTEAFF

v_gene: TRBV5-1
CDR3aa: CASSLSGNGYTF

v_gene: TRBV20-1
CDR3aa: CSARRQGARWTEAFF

v_gene: TRBV5-1
CDR3aa: CASSLTGMDYNEQFF

v_gene: TRBV25-1
CDR3aa: CASSESRQPGTNTGELFF

v_gene: TRBV29-1
CDR3aa: CSVGGVPGSYGYTF

v_gene: TRBV7-6
CDR3aa: CASSPSYPMNTEAFF

v_gene: TRBV20-1
CDR3aa: CSAMMGTDSYEQYF

v_gene: TRBV3-1
CDR3aa: CASSQDSVWTLLHMNTEAFF

v_gene: TRBV4-2
CDR3aa: CASSQDVGEKLFF

v_gene: TRBV6-1
CDR3aa: CASSGQNYNSPLHF

v_gene: TRBV7-6
CDR3aa: CASSSRDRDSGNTIYF

v_gene: TRBV5-1
CDR3aa: CASSLGATLAQETQYF

v_gene: TRBV18
CDR3aa: CASTLGTRYPIGEQFF

v_gene: TRBV4-3
CDR3aa: CASSQGVTRTETQYF

v_gene: TRBV5-1
CDR3aa: CASSWGDRDTDTQYF

v_gene: TRBV7-9
CDR3aa: CASRQDEPSGANVLTF

v_gene: TRBV29-1
CDR3aa: CSVRLAGEGTDTQYF

v_gene: TRBV7-9
CDR3aa: CASSLANRGYEQFF

v_gene: TRBV20-1
CDR3aa: CSAVQGRNTIYF

v_gene: TRBV6-2/TRBV6-3
CDR3aa: CASSYHGNTEAFF

v_gene: TRBV5-1
CDR3aa: CASSLRAGGPYEQYF

v_gene: TRBV7-2
CDR3aa: CASSPGVGTVGFF

v_gene: TRBV14
CDR3aa: CASSLYSGGPTDTQYF

v_gene: TRBV7-2
CDR3aa: CASSLLRWDNSPLHF